Below are 23 T cell receptor beta chains sequenced from a single sample in a study of CD8+CD57+ T cells in acquired aplastic anemia. TCR beta VDJ and CDR3 profiles were obtained from a genomic DNA template. TCRdb recomputed calls from the reads with MiXCR, one row per CDR3 protein. The profile shows about 210,000 distinct CDR3 sequences, approximately 57% of them singletons. Material for sequencing was sorted CD4+, CD8+, or CD8+CD57+ T cells (not recorded which) from PBMCs. These receptors came from a human donor in good health.

V is TRBV10-3 and J is TRBJ1-1; D unresolved. CDR3 length equals 12 residues. Germline V CDR1 and CDR2: ENHRY, SYGVKD. V was clipped by 4 bases and J by 5 bases, with 8 bases between them. The CDR3 is CAISGLGTEAFF. For the CDR3, the DNA is TGTGCCATCAGTGGGCTGGGGACTGAAGCTTTCTTT.

This clonotype has just one count. The gene calls are TRBV4-1 and TRBJ2-5, with TRBD1 as a possible D gene (5 bases). In germline, CDR1 is MGHRA, CDR2 YSYEKL. V was cut by 0 bases and J by 7 bases, with 15 bases left in between. This CDR3 contains 15 residues. The CDR3 region has the DNA TGCGCCAGCAGCCAAGATGGGGCGATTCGAGGGACCCAGTACTTC. Amino acid sequence: CASSQDGAIRGTQYF.

The chain joins TRBV20-1 to TRBJ1-1, with 8 positions matching TRBD1. The germline V gene encodes CDR1 DFQATT and CDR2 SNEGSKA (reference sequence). This CDR3 is 14 amino acids long. V was clipped by 4 bases and J by 5 bases; unmatched bases: 9. CDR3 loop: CSATPKDRDTEAFF. CDR3 DNA: TGCAGTGCTACCCCCAAGGACAGGGATACTGAAGCTTTCTTT.

V is TRBV5-1 and J is TRBJ1-1, with D possibly matching TRBD1 (5 bases). Germline assignment: CDR1 SGHRS and CDR2 YFSETQ. The CDR3 runs 12 residues. V was trimmed by 0 bases and J by 7 bases, leaving 7 bases between them. The CDR3 DNA reads as TGCGCCAGCAGCTTGGAGGGGTTTGAAGCTTTCTTT. Protein sequence: CASSLEGFEAFF. Together with reference TRBV5-1 and TRBJ1-1, the CDR3 gives the full variable domain: KAGVTQTPRYLIKTRGQQVTLSCSPISGHRSVSWYQQTPGQGLQFLFEYFSETQRNKGNFPGRFSGRQFSNSRSEMNVSTLELGDSALYLCASSLEGFEAFFGQGTRLTVV.

This clonotype was seen a handful of times. The V call is TRBV5-1, the J call TRBJ2-5; 7 bases align to TRBD2. Trimming at V came to 3 bases and at J to 0 bases, leaving 5 bases not matched to a gene. This CDR3 region has 15 residues. Germline V gene data show CDR1 as SGHRS and CDR2 as YFSETQ. DNA for the CDR3: TGCGCCAGCAGCTCGGGACTACCGTACCAAGAGACCCAGTACTTC. Translated, it gives CASSSGLPYQETQYF.

This clonotype came up many times. V usage is TRBV20-1 and J usage is TRBJ2-5; D might be TRBD1 or TRBD2, each matching 5 bases. V shed 2 bases and J shed 1 base, with 14 bases lying between them. This CDR3 has 15 residues. Germline CDR1 and CDR2: DFQATT and SNEGSKA (reference sequence). The CDR3: CSARSPGPPQETQYF. The CDR3 nucleotides are TGCAGTGCTAGATCTCCGGGACCCCCCCAAGAGACCCAGTACTTC.

This clonotype appeared a few times. A much larger clone differs from this one at a single base, so this may be a read error. The chain is built from TRBV6-2 or TRBV6-3 and TRBJ2-7, with unresolved D. Germline assignment: CDR1 MNHEY and CDR2 SVGEGT. V was shortened by 2 bases and J by 3 bases, with 2 bases between the two germline ends. This CDR3 spans 11 amino acids. CDR3 in amino acids: CASSYDYEQYF. In DNA form, the CDR3 reads TGTGCCAGCAGTTACGACTACGAGCAGTACTTC.

This chain uses TRBV7-9 with TRBJ2-3; D remains unclear. V lost 4 bases and J lost 4, with 12 bases in between. Per the germline V gene, CDR1 is SEHNR and CDR2 is FQNEAQ (reference sequence). The CDR3 spans 14 residues. CDR3 amino acids: CASSSPEISDTQYF. CDR3 DNA: TGTGCCAGCAGCTCCCCGGAGATCTCAGATACGCAGTATTTT. Full variable domain (missing parts from reference TRBV7-9 and TRBJ2-3): DTGVSQNPRHKITKRGQNVTFRCDPISEHNRLYWYRQTLGQGPEFLTYFQNEAQLEKSRLLSDRFSAERPKGSFSTLEIQRTEQGDSAMYLCASSSPEISDTQYFGPGTRLTVL.

The chain recombines TRBV15 with TRBJ2-3; 9 bases are shared with TRBD1. This CDR3 contains 15 residues. The V and J ends lost 0 bases and 4 bases, in that order; junction bases with no gene match: 2. Germline-derived CDR1 and CDR2 are LNHNV and YYDKDF (reference sequence). This chain's CDR3 is CATSRDTGGADTQYF. Here the CDR3 DNA reads TGTGCCACCAGCAGAGATACAGGGGGCGCAGATACGCAGTATTTT.

This clonotype was observed at least ten times. This sequence joins TRBV20-1 and TRBJ2-2, with D possibly TRBD2 on 5 matching bases. V gave up 0 bases and J gave up 3 bases, with 11 bases separating them. Germline V gene sequence: CDR1 DFQATT, CDR2 SNEGSKA (reference sequence). This CDR3 is built from 15 residues. The CDR3 DNA follows: TGCAGTGCTAGAGACAGCGGTGACTACACCGGGGAGCTGTTTTTT. Its translation: CSARDSGDYTGELFF.

This chain uses TRBV19 with TRBJ2-3; the D is unclear. The CDR3 spans 11 residues. Trimming stripped 1 base from V and 8 bases from J, with 4 bases between. The germline gives CDR1 LNHDA, CDR2 SQIVND (reference sequence). For the CDR3, the DNA is TGTGCCAGTAGTATAGGGATTACGCAGTATTTT. As protein: CASSIGITQYF.

The rearrangement joins TRBV5-6 to TRBJ2-7; a possible D gene is TRBD1 (6 bases). Germline CDR1 is SGHDT and CDR2 is YYEEEE. This CDR3 has 15 amino acids. V was pared by 4 bases and J by 1 base, with 15 bases between. The CDR3 is CASSPLGTLSYEQYF. The CDR3 DNA sequence: TGTGCCAGCAGCCCTCTGGGGACACTGTCCTACGAGCAGTACTTC. The full variable domain, with the rest looked up from reference TRBV5-6 and TRBJ2-7, is DAGVTQSPTHLIKTRGQQVTLRCSPKSGHDTVSWYQQALGQGPQFIFQYYEEEERQRGNFPDRFSGHQFPNYSSELNVNALLLGDSALYLCASSPLGTLSYEQYFGPGTRLTVT.

The V call is TRBV24-1, the J call TRBJ2-1; TRBD1 might be the D (5 bases). V was pared by 3 bases and J by 8 bases, with 10 bases between. Germline loops: CDR1 KGHDR, CDR2 SFDVKD. The CDR3 runs to 13 residues. CDR3 region: CATSDEKGYEQFF. The DNA of the CDR3 is TGTGCCACCAGTGATGAAAAGGGGTATGAGCAGTTCTTC.

The chain combines TRBV2 with TRBJ2-3; no clear D. The CDR3 contains 12 residues. Trimming shortened V by 6 bases and J by 4 bases, and 8 bases separated the two germline ends. The germline V gene has CDR1 SNHLY and CDR2 FYNNEI. The CDR3: CASREWPDTQYF. CDR3 bases: TGTGCCAGCAGAGAGTGGCCAGATACGCAGTATTTT.

This clonotype was recorded a few times. Just one base apart from a much larger clone, this may be a read error. The genes are TRBV20-1 and TRBJ1-1, with D uncertain. Germline lookup yields CDR1 DFQATT and CDR2 SNEGSKA (reference sequence). The CDR3 is made up of 12 amino acids. Trimming took off 3 bases at V and 6 bases at J, with 11 bases between the two ends. The CDR3 region is CSASGMTSEAFF. CDR3 nucleotide sequence: TGCAGTGCTAGCGGTATGACGTCTGAAGCTTTCTTT.

Comments on this clonotype: Just one base apart from a much larger clone, this may be a read error. Because it lacks the conserved phenylalanine or tryptophan at the end, this CDR3 is likely a read error. The chain carries TRBV6-5 and TRBJ2-7, with D tentatively TRBD2 (5 bases). CDR1 is MNHEY, CDR2 SVGAGI, per germline. Trimming removed 10 bases at V and 5 bases at J, with 18 bases between. The CDR3 spans 13 residues. The CDR3 region is CAIEPGDENEQYL. The DNA for the CDR3 is TGTGCCATCGAACCCGGGGATGAAAACGAGCAGTACTTG.

The V gene is TRBV20-1, the J gene TRBJ1-2; D gene unclear. Germline V gene sequence: CDR1 DFQATT, CDR2 SNEGSKA (reference sequence). V lost 2 bases and J lost 0, with 7 bases in between. The CDR3 has 13 residues. The CDR3 DNA reads as TGCAGTGCTAGAACTGATTCTAACTATGGCTACACCTTC. As protein: CSARTDSNYGYTF.

This chain joins TRBV27 and TRBJ2-1, with D possibly being TRBD2 (5 bases). The V gene lost 7 bases and the J gene lost 4 bases, with 17 bases spanning the gap. CDR3 length: 15 residues. CDR1 is MNHEY, CDR2 SMNVEV, per germline (reference sequence). The CDR3 DNA reads as TGTGCCAGCAACCTTAGCGCGGAACCGTACAATGAGCAGTTCTTC. Amino acid sequence: CASNLSAEPYNEQFF.

There are many counts of this clonotype. V is TRBV5-1 and J is TRBJ2-1; no clear D gene. The germline V and J ends were trimmed by 0 bases and 0 bases, with 7 bases remaining between them. The germline gives CDR1 SGHRS, CDR2 YFSETQ. The CDR3 runs to 15 residues. The CDR3 sequence: CASSLAETSYNEQFF. CDR3 DNA sequence: TGCGCCAGCAGCTTGGCAGAAACCTCCTACAATGAGCAGTTCTTC.

This clonotype appeared many times. The rearrangement joins TRBV4-1 to TRBJ1-5, with D uncertain. CDR3 length: 14 amino acids. The germline CDR1 and CDR2 sequences are MGHRA and YSYEKL. The V and J ends lost 0 bases and 6 bases respectively, with 9 bases between them. The CDR3 DNA is TGCGCCAGCAGCCAAGATTCTGTTCGTCAGCCCCAGCATTTT. The encoded protein is CASSQDSVRQPQHF.

The chain carries TRBV7-2 and TRBJ2-7; either TRBD1 or TRBD2 may supply D (6 bases each). The CDR3 contains 13 residues. In germline, CDR1 is SGHTA, CDR2 FQGNSA. Trimming pared 2 bases from V and 7 bases from J, leaving 12 bases between. The CDR3 loop is CASSLRGLEEQYF. In nucleotides, the CDR3 is TGTGCCAGCAGCTTACGGGGGCTGGAAGAGCAGTACTTC.

The V gene is TRBV19, the J gene TRBJ2-7, with D perhaps matching TRBD1 (6 bases). The CDR3 loop spans 14 amino acids. Trimming left V 7 bases short and J 2 bases short, with 15 bases between. Germline CDR1 is LNHDA and CDR2 is SQIVND (reference sequence). CDR3 amino acids: CASTGTSQPYEQYF. CDR3 in DNA: TGTGCCAGTACCGGGACATCTCAACCCTACGAGCAGTACTTC.

Many counts were recorded for this clonotype. The rearrangement uses TRBV27 and TRBJ2-1; a weak D match, TRBD1 (6 bases). Trimming removed 5 bases from V and 5 bases from J, with 10 bases in between. Germline CDR1 reads MNHEY; CDR2 reads SMNVEV (reference sequence). This CDR3 region has 13 residues. DNA of the CDR3: TGTGCCAGCAGTCCCGACAGGAACAATGAGCAGTTCTTC. Translated: CASSPDRNNEQFF.